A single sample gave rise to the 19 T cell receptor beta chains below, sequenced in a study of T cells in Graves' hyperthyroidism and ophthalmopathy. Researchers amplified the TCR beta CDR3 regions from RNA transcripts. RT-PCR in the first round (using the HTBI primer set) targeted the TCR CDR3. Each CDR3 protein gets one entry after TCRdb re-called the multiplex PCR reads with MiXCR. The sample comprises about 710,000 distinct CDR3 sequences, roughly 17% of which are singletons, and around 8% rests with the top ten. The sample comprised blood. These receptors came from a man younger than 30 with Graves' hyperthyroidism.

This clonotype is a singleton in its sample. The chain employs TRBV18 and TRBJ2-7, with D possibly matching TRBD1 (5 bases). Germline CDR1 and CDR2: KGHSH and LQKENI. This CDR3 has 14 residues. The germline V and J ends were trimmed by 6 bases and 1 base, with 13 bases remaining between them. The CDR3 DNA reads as TGTGCCAGCTCTAGACAGTCCCGATCCTACGAGCAGTACTTC. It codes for CASSRQSRSYEQYF.

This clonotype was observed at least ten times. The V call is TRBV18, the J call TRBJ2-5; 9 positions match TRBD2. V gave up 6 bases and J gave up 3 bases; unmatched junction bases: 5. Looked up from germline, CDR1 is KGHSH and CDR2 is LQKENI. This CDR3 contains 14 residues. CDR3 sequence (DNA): TGTGCCAGCTCCCCGATAGCGGGGGAAGAGACCCAGTACTTC. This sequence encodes CASSPIAGEETQYF.

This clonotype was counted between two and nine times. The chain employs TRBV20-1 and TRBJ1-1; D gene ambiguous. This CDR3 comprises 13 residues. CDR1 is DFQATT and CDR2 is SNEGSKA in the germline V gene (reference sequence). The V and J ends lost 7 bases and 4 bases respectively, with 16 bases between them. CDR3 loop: CSVLGESATEAFF. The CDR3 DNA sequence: TGCAGTGTCCTGGGCGAGAGTGCCACTGAAGCTTTCTTT.

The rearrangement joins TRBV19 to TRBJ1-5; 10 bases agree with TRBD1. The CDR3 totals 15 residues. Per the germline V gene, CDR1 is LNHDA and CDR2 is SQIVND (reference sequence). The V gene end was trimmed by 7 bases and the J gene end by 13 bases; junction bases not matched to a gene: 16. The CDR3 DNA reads TGTGCCAGTATCCCCCGGGACAGGGGCCCTTCGGCACAGCATTTT. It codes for CASIPRDRGPSAQHF.

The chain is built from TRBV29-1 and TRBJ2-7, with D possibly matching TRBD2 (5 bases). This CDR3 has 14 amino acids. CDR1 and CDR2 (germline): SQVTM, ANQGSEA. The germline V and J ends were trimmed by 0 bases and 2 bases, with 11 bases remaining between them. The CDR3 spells CSVEEAGVTYEQYF. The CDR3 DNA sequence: TGCAGCGTTGAAGAGGCCGGGGTTACCTACGAGCAGTACTTC.

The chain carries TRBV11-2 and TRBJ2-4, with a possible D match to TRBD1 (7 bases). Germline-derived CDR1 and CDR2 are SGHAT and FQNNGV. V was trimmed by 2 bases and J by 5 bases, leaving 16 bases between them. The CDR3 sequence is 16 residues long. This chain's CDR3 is CASSLSWRDRENIQYF. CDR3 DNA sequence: TGTGCCAGCAGCTTAAGTTGGCGGGACAGAGAAAACATTCAGTACTTC.

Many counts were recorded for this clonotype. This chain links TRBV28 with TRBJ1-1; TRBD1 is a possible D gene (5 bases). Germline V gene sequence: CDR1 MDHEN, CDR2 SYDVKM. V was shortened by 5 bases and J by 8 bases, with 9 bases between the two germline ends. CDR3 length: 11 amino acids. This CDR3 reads CASSDDSEAFF. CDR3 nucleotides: TGTGCCAGCAGTGATGACAGCGAAGCTTTCTTT.

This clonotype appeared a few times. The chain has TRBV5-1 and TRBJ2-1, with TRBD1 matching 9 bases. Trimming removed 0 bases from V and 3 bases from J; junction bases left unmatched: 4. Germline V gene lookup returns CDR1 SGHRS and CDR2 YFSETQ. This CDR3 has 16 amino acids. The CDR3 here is CASSLEQGAGYNEQFF. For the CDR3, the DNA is TGCGCCAGCAGCTTGGAACAGGGGGCGGGCTACAATGAGCAGTTCTTC. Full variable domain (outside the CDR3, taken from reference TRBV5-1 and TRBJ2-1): KAGVTQTPRYLIKTRGQQVTLSCSPISGHRSVSWYQQTPGQGLQFLFEYFSETQRNKGNFPGRFSGRQFSNSRSEMNVSTLELGDSALYLCASSLEQGAGYNEQFFGPGTRLTVL.

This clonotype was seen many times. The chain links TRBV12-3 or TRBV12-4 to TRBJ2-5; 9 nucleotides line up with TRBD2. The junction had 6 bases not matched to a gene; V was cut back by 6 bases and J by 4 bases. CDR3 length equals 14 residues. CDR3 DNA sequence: TGTGCCAGCAGAAGAGCGGGAGGCACAGAGACCCAGTACTTC. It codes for CASRRAGGTETQYF.

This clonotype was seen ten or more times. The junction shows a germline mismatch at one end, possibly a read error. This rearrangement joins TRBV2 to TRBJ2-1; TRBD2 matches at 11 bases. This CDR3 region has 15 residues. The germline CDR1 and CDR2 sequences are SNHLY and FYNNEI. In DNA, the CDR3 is TGTGCCAGCAGGGAAGGTAGCGGGAGGGCCAATGAGCAGTTCTTC. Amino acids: CASREGSGRANEQFF.

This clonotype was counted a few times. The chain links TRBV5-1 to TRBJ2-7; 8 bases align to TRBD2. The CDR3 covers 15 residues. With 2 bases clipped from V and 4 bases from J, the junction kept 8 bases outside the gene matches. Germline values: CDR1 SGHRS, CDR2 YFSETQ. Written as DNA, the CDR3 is TGCGCCAGCAGCTTTACTTTAGCGGGACCTTACGAGCAGTACTTC. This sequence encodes CASSFTLAGPYEQYF.

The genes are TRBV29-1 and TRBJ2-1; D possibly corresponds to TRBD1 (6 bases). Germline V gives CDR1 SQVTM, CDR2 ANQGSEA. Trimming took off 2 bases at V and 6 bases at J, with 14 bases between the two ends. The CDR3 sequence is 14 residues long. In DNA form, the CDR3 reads TGCAGCGTTGAAACACAGGGAAGGGGCAATGAGCAGTTCTTC. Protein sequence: CSVETQGRGNEQFF.

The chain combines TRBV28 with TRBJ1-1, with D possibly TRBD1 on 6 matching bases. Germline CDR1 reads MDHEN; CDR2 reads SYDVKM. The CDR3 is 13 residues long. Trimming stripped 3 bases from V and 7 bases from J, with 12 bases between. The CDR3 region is CASSFSDRLEAFF. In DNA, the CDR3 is TGTGCCAGCAGTTTCTCCGACAGGCTTGAAGCTTTCTTT.

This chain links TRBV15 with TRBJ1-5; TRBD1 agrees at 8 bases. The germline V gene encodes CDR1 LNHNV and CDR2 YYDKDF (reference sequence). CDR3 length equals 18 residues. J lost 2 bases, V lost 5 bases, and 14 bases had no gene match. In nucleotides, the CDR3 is TGTGCCACCAGCGGAATGCTCCTGACAGGGGCCCGCAATCAGCCCCAGCATTTT. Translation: CATSGMLLTGARNQPQHF.

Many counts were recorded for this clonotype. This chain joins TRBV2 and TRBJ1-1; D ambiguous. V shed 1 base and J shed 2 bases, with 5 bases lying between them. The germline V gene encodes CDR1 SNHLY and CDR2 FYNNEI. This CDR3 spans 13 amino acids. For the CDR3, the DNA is TGTGCCAGCAGTGAAGACAGCAACACTGAAGCTTTCTTT. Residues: CASSEDSNTEAFF.

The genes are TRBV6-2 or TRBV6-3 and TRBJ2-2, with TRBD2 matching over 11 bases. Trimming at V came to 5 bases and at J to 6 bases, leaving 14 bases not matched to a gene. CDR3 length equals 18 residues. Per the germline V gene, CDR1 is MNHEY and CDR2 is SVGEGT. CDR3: CASSRLGPTSGSAGELFF. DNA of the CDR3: TGTGCCAGCAGTCGCCTAGGACCAACTAGCGGGAGTGCCGGGGAGCTGTTTTTT.

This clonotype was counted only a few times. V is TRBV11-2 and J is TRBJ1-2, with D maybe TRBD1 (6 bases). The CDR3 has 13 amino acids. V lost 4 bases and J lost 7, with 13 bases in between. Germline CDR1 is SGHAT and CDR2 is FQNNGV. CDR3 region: CASSSRVDSGYTF. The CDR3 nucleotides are TGTGCCAGCAGCTCTAGGGTGGACAGTGGCTACACCTTC.

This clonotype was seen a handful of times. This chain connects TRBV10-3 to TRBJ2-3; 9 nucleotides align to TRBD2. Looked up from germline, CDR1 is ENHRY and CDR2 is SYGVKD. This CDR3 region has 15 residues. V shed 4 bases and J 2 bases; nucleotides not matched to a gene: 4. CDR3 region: CAISASGTFTDTQYF. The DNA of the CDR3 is TGTGCCATCAGTGCTAGCGGGACCTTCACAGATACGCAGTATTTT.

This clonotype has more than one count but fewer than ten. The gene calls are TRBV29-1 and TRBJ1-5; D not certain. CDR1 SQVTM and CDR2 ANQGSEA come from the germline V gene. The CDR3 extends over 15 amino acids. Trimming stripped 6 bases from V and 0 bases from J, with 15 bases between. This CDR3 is CSVSQDGISNQPQHF. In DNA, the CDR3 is TGCAGCGTCAGTCAAGACGGTATTAGCAATCAGCCCCAGCATTTT.